Listed below are T cell receptor beta chains from one sample, sequenced in a study of graft-versus-host responses after intestinal transplantation. Their antigens are not known. TCRdb keeps only in-frame clones here, not all; method: immunoSEQ multiplex PCR. The table includes roughly 130,000 clones, 80% to 95% detected once. The sample in question was unstimulated CD4+ T cells sorted from spleen or lymph node cells, obtained before intestinal transplant. The receptors were sampled from a human donor who received an intestinal transplant. Each CDR3 is given with its conserved first and last residue. A D gene is named only where the DNA matches it firmly. Size tells how often a clone was seen (once, few, many) or the class of an expanded clone, and some rows leave it out.

cdr3_length j_call d_call v_call clone_size cdr3_nt cdr3_aa
14 TRBJ1-1 . TRBV27 . TGTGCCAGCAGTTCTCACGGGGGGCTCACTGAAGCTTTCTTT CASSSHGGLTEAFF
14 TRBJ2-2 . TRBV10-2 . TGCGCCAGCAGTCCATCAGGGAGGACCGGGGAGCTGTTTTTT CASSPSGRTGELFF
15 TRBJ2-5 . TRBV9 . TGTGCCAGCAGCCCCCGAGAAGCAGTCCAAGAGACCCAGTACTTC CASSPREAVQETQYF
14 TRBJ2-3 . TRBV5-1 . TGCGCCAGCAGCCAAGGGGAGATCACAGATACGCAGTATTTT CASSQGEITDTQYF
18 TRBJ2-7 TRBD2 TRBV11-2 . TGTGCCAGCAGCTTAGGAAGGGTGAGGCGCGGGAGTGACAACGAGCAGTACTTC CASSLGRVRRGSDNEQYF
14 TRBJ2-1 . TRBV7-9 . TGTGCCAGCAGCTTAGGCCTGACACTGAATGAGCAGTTCTTC CASSLGLTLNEQFF
13 TRBJ2-1 TRBD2 TRBV5-4 . TGTGCCAGCAGCCCTGGGACTAGTTATGAGCAGTTCTTC CASSPGTSYEQFF
13 TRBJ2-5 . TRBV11-3 . TGTGCCAGCAGCTTAGATCAGACGGGGACCCAGTACTTC CASSLDQTGTQYF
16 TRBJ1-6 TRBD1 TRBV30 once TGTGCCTGGAGTGTACTAGGACAGGGAGGGAATTCACCCCTCCACTTT CAWSVLGQGGNSPLHF
16 TRBJ2-7 TRBD2 TRBV7-8 . TGTGCCAGCAGCGTCATGAGAGGACTAGCTATCTACGAGCAGTACTTC CASSVMRGLAIYEQYF
16 TRBJ2-5 . TRBV5-4 . TGTGCCAGCAGCTTGGGGGCCCCGGGAGTCAGAGAGACCCAGTACTTC CASSLGAPGVRETQYF
16 TRBJ2-2 TRBD2 TRBV19 . TGTGCCAGTAGCCTAGGGACTAGCGGGAACACCGGGGAGCTGTTTTTT CASSLGTSGNTGELFF
16 TRBJ1-3 TRBD1 TRBV4-2 . TGTGCCAGCAGCCAAGACCGGGACAGGGGGCAACACACCATATATTTT CASSQDRDRGQHTIYF
18 TRBJ2-6 . TRBV5-1 . TGCGCCAGCAGCCATCAACGGGGGTCTATCTCTGGGGCCAACGTCCTGACTTTC CASSHQRGSISGANVLTF
16 TRBJ1-2 . TRBV12-5 . TGTGCTAGTGGTTTTGCCCCCCGGACAACTAACTATGGCTACACCTTC CASGFAPRTTNYGYTF
16 TRBJ2-7 TRBD2 TRBV9 . TGTGCCAGCAGCTTATACGGGACTAGCGGGAAGTACGAGCAGTACTTC CASSLYGTSGKYEQYF
16 TRBJ1-5 TRBD1 TRBV6-6 . TGTGCCAGCAGTTACTCGCGGCAGGGGGCTGCTCAGCCCCAGCATTTT CASSYSRQGAAQPQHF
16 TRBJ2-2 . TRBV5-1 once TGCGCCAGCAGCTCTGACGGGGGATTGAACACCGGGGAGCTGTTTTTT CASSSDGGLNTGELFF